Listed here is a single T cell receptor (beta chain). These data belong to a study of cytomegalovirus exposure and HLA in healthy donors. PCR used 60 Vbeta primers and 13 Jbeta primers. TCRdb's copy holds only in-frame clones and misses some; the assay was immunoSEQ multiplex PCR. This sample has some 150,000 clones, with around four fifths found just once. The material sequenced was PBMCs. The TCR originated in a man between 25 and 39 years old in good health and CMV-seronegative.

CDR3 loop: CASSEIQGPQHF. The CDR3 DNA is TGTGCCAGCAGTGAGATACAGGGCCCCCAGCATTTT. V gene TRBV6-1 combines with J gene TRBJ1-5; TRBD1 is a possible D gene (6 bases). Germline V CDR1 and CDR2: MNHNS, SASEGT. This CDR3 has 12 amino acids. With 3 bases removed from V and 10 bases from J, the gap between germline ends came to 10 bases.